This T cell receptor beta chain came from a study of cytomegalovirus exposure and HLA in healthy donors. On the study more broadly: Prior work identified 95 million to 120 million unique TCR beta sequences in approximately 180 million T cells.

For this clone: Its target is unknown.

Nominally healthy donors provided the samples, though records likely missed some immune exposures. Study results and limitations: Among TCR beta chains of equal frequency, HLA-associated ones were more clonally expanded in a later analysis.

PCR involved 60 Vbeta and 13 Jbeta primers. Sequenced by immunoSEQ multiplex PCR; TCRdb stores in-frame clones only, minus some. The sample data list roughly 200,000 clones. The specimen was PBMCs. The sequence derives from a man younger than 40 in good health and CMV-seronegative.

CDR3 coding DNA: TGTGCCAGCAGTTTCAGGGCGCACGAGCAGTACTTC. This translates into CASSFRAHEQYF. The chain employs TRBV28 and TRBJ2-7, with a possible D match to TRBD1 (5 bases). Germline V gene data show CDR1 as MDHEN and CDR2 as SYDVKM. V lost 3 bases to trimming and J lost 5 bases, with 8 bases between them. The CDR3 covers 12 residues.